This TCR beta chain is from a study of blood T cells in healthy people across ages. General observations from the study: Per million T cells, TCR beta diversity dropped about linearly as age rose. The study found more naive CD4+ cells and higher diversity in long-lived than aged donors.

A note on this clonotype: Antigen specificity is unknown.

A second PCR of 7 to 11 cycles used a sample-barcoded 5' primer and a J-beta primer mix. TCRdb re-called the 5' RACE reads with MiXCR, one entry per CDR3 protein. The sample shows 1.5 million to 2 million distinct CDR3 sequences, about 49% of them seen only once. V was clipped by 2 bases and J by 1 base, with 18 bases between them. The CDR3 contains 18 residues. This chain uses TRBV12-3 or TRBV12-4 with TRBJ1-5; a weak D match, TRBD1 (6 bases). The TCR sequence derives from a woman in her thirties or forties in good health. Sample: blood. CDR3 sequence: CASSLRVGATGSNQPQHF. CDR3 coding DNA: TGTGCCAGCAGTTTACGCGTGGGGGCGACAGGAAGCAATCAGCCCCAGCATTTT.